The clone carrying this TCR beta chain was detected a few times. The sample belongs to a study of blood T cell repertoires in COVID-19. The wider study: PBMCs, B-cell-depleted T cells, or T cells provided the cDNA or gDNA that made up the material.

In the original workflow: The authors estimated nucleated cell counts from reference gene primer amplification. TCRdb's copy holds only in-frame clones and misses some; the assay was immunoSEQ multiplex PCR. That table gives V, J and clone size, and the DNA gave D and trimming. Here the sample spans over 200,000 clones, around nine tenths being singletons. Membership in each cohort depended on participant-reported clinical history. Individuals in the exposed group had encountered a COVID-19 case within 2 weeks preceding study entry. This CDR3 is built from 12 residues. The germline CDR1 and CDR2 sequences are SGHAT and FQNNGV. Trimming pared 9 bases from V and 8 bases from J, leaving 14 bases between.

The TCR sequence derives from a woman in her 30s who had been exposed to COVID-19. The chain joins TRBV11-2 to TRBJ2-4, with D perhaps TRBD2 (5 bases). Sequenced material: PBMCs or T cells enriched from blood (not recorded which). This chain's CDR3 is CASRAAGDIQYF. DNA of the CDR3: TGTGCCAGTCGAGCGGCCGGGGACATTCAGTACTTC.